Listed below are T cell receptor beta chains from one sample, sequenced in a study of vaccination effects on CD4 cells after COVID-19. The data were produced by immunoSEQ multiplex PCR, yet TCRdb's version contains in-frame clones alone and is incomplete. The sample consists of 65,000 to 85,000 clones, roughly 80% of them appearing once. The antigens of these receptors remain unknown. Sequencing was performed on CD4+ T cells from PBMCs cultured with SARS-CoV-2 spike peptides, taken before COVID-19 vaccination. These receptors were collected from a human donor who received a COVID-19 vaccine. CDR3s include the opening cysteine and the closing phenylalanine or tryptophan. The D gene is left open where the match is weak. Size is stated for part of the rows, as once, few or many counts, or as a class when the clone is expanded.

CDR3: CASSLFYQGNTQYF; DNA: TGTGCCAGCAGCTTATTTTACCAGGGAAATACGCAGTATTTT; D: .; size: .; J: TRBJ2-3; V: TRBV7-2
CDR3: CASSTRGQGRWYGYTF; DNA: TGTGCCAGCAGCACCCGCGGACAGGGAAGATGGTATGGCTACACCTTC; D: TRBD1; size: .; J: TRBJ1-2; V: TRBV3-1/TRBV3-2
CDR3: CASSLRGTDTQYF; DNA: TGTGCCAGCAGTTTACGGGGCACAGATACGCAGTATTTT; D: .; size: .; J: TRBJ2-3; V: TRBV28
CDR3: CASSISGEGTDTQYF; DNA: TGTGCCAGTAGTATATCCGGGGAGGGCACAGATACGCAGTATTTT; D: .; size: .; J: TRBJ2-3; V: TRBV19
CDR3: CATSGARPGLNTEAFF; DNA: TGTGCCACCAGTGGGGCTAGGCCAGGGCTGAACACTGAAGCTTTCTTT; D: .; size: .; J: TRBJ1-1; V: TRBV24-1
CDR3: CASSELGQYNEQFF; DNA: TGTGCCAGCAGTGAACTGGGACAGTACAATGAGCAGTTCTTC; D: TRBD1; size: few; J: TRBJ2-1; V: TRBV6-1
CDR3: CASSRDRDSYNEQFF; DNA: TGTGCCAGCAGTAGGGACCGAGACTCCTACAATGAGCAGTTCTTC; D: .; size: .; J: TRBJ2-1; V: TRBV7-3
CDR3: CASTGGQRSPLHF; DNA: TGTGCCAGCACGGGGGGCCAACGTTCACCCCTCCACTTT; D: .; size: once; J: TRBJ1-6; V: TRBV7-2
CDR3: CASSYASVLPSNYGYTF; DNA: TGTGCCAGCAGTTACGCCTCAGTATTACCTTCTAACTATGGCTACACCTTC; D: .; size: .; J: TRBJ1-2; V: TRBV6-2/TRBV6-3
CDR3: CASSEGPGTQYF; DNA: TGTGCCAGCAGCGAAGGCCCGGGGACCCAGTACTTC; D: .; size: .; J: TRBJ2-5; V: TRBV3-1/TRBV3-2
CDR3: CASSYGDRGPAEKLFF; DNA: TGTGCCAGCAGTTACGGGGACAGGGGACCCGCAGAAAAACTGTTTTTT; D: TRBD1; size: .; J: TRBJ1-4; V: TRBV6-5
CDR3: CASSLSSSSGMVDEQFF; DNA: TGTGCCAGCAGTTTAAGTTCATCTAGCGGGATGGTGGATGAGCAGTTCTTC; D: TRBD2; size: .; J: TRBJ2-1; V: TRBV28
CDR3: CASSRQPNEQFF; DNA: TGTGCCAGCAGCCGACAACCAAATGAGCAGTTCTTC; D: .; size: few; J: TRBJ2-1; V: TRBV7-3
CDR3: CASSLRASPSTDTQYF; DNA: TGTGCCAGCAGCTTGAGGGCCAGCCCTAGCACAGATACGCAGTATTTT; D: .; size: .; J: TRBJ2-3; V: TRBV5-5
CDR3: CASSLVHIQETQYF; DNA: TGTGCCAGCAGCTTGGTACATATCCAAGAGACCCAGTACTTC; D: .; size: .; J: TRBJ2-5; V: TRBV7-2
CDR3: CASSQDLGTSGKGLADTQYF; DNA: TGCGCCAGCAGCCAAGATCTTGGAACTAGCGGAAAGGGGTTGGCAGATACGCAGTATTTT; D: TRBD2; size: .; J: TRBJ2-3; V: TRBV4-1
CDR3: CASSPTGVGSNQPQHF; DNA: TGTGCCAGCAGCCCTACAGGGGTTGGGAGCAATCAGCCCCAGCATTTT; D: TRBD1; size: once; J: TRBJ1-5; V: TRBV6-4
CDR3: CASSPTQGDGKFF; DNA: TGTGCCAGCAGTCCTACCCAGGGGGATGGTAAGTTCTTC; D: TRBD1; size: .; J: TRBJ2-1; V: TRBV3-1/TRBV3-2
CDR3: CASSSPVPAAGELFF; DNA: TGTGCCAGCAGCTCCCCCGTCCCCGCCGCCGGGGAGCTGTTTTTT; D: .; size: .; J: TRBJ2-2; V: TRBV7-9
CDR3: CASSLGLNYGYTF; DNA: TGTGCCAGCAGCTTGGGACTTAACTATGGCTACACCTTC; D: .; size: .; J: TRBJ1-2; V: TRBV5-6
CDR3: CASSLVGTGGMGSNQPQHF; DNA: TGTGCCAGCAGCTTAGTGGGTACAGGGGGCATGGGGAGCAATCAGCCCCAGCATTTT; D: TRBD1; size: .; J: TRBJ1-5; V: TRBV7-2
CDR3: CASSSKKTGFHEQFF; DNA: TGTGCCAGCAGCTCCAAGAAAACAGGTTTCCATGAGCAGTTCTTC; D: .; size: .; J: TRBJ2-1; V: TRBV11-3
CDR3: CASSEAPSWTSTDTQYF; DNA: TGTGCCAGCAGTGAAGCCCCCTCTTGGACTAGCACAGATACGCAGTATTTT; D: .; size: .; J: TRBJ2-3; V: TRBV6-1
CDR3: CASSLGVRNTEAFF; DNA: TGCGCCAGCAGCTTGGGGGTGCGAAACACTGAAGCTTTCTTT; D: .; size: .; J: TRBJ1-1; V: TRBV5-1
CDR3: CASSDSGVTGGNRYTF; DNA: TGTGCCAGCAGTGATTCGGGGGTTACAGGGGGAAATCGCTACACCTTC; D: TRBD1; size: .; J: TRBJ1-2; V: TRBV6-4
CDR3: CASSLERYQETQYF; DNA: TGCGCCAGCAGCTTGGAGCGATACCAAGAGACCCAGTACTTC; D: .; size: .; J: TRBJ2-5; V: TRBV5-1
CDR3: CASSRDSQETQYF; DNA: TGTGCCAGCAGCAGGGACAGTCAAGAGACCCAGTACTTC; D: TRBD1; size: .; J: TRBJ2-5; V: TRBV11-3
CDR3: CASSQGRPYNEQFF; DNA: TGTGCCAGCAGCCAAGGGAGGCCCTACAATGAGCAGTTCTTC; D: .; size: .; J: TRBJ2-1; V: TRBV7-8
CDR3: CASSQAGSRYGYTF; DNA: TGTGCCAGCAGTCAGGCAGGGAGCAGGTATGGCTACACCTTC; D: .; size: .; J: TRBJ1-2; V: TRBV28
CDR3: CASSLEGSLLSGYTF; DNA: TGTGCCAGCAGCTTAGAGGGCAGCCTTTTATCTGGCTACACCTTC; D: .; size: few; J: TRBJ1-2; V: TRBV7-2
CDR3: CASSLTTTNEQFF; DNA: TGTGCCAGCAGCTTAACGACCACTAATGAGCAGTTCTTC; D: .; size: .; J: TRBJ2-1; V: TRBV7-3
CDR3: CASNSDRGNTEAFF; DNA: TGCGCCAGCAACTCGGACAGGGGGAACACTGAAGCTTTCTTT; D: TRBD1; size: once; J: TRBJ1-1; V: TRBV5-1
CDR3: CASSFGGTGHTDTQYF; DNA: TGTGCCAGCAGTTTCGGCGGGACAGGGCACACAGATACGCAGTATTTT; D: TRBD1; size: .; J: TRBJ2-3; V: TRBV28
CDR3: CASSYSLGITEAFF; DNA: TGTGCCAGCAGTTACTCTTTGGGAATCACTGAAGCTTTCTTT; D: .; size: once; J: TRBJ1-1; V: TRBV6-2/TRBV6-3
CDR3: CASRGLGVGDTQYF; DNA: TGTGCCAGCAGGGGTCTTGGGGTAGGAGATACGCAGTATTTT; D: .; size: .; J: TRBJ2-3; V: TRBV2
CDR3: CATSDSTGGSYNEQFF; DNA: TGTGCCACCAGTGATTCTACAGGGGGCTCCTACAATGAGCAGTTCTTC; D: TRBD1; size: .; J: TRBJ2-1; V: TRBV24-1
CDR3: CASSRTSGGANEQFF; DNA: TGTGCCAGCTCACGGACTAGCGGGGGGGCCAATGAGCAGTTCTTC; D: TRBD2; size: .; J: TRBJ2-1; V: TRBV18
CDR3: CAISESGDSGNTIYF; DNA: TGTGCCATCAGTGAGTCGGGGGACTCTGGAAACACCATATATTTT; D: .; size: .; J: TRBJ1-3; V: TRBV10-3
CDR3: CASTLRRGSETQYF; DNA: TGCGCCTCAACCCTCAGACGGGGGTCAGAGACCCAGTACTTC; D: .; size: few; J: TRBJ2-5; V: TRBV5-1
CDR3: CASSLKGGANYGYTF; DNA: TGTGCCAGCAGCTTAAAGGGAGGAGCTAACTATGGCTACACCTTC; D: .; size: .; J: TRBJ1-2; V: TRBV7-2
CDR3: CASSPLDRVGGGYTF; DNA: TGTGCCAGCAGCCCACTGGACAGGGTCGGTGGGGGCTACACCTTC; D: TRBD1; size: .; J: TRBJ1-2; V: TRBV5-6